One and the same sample provided the 32 T cell receptor beta chains below, sequenced in a study of blood T cell repertoires in COVID-19. Sequencing was performed with immunoSEQ multiplex PCR; in TCRdb, only in-frame clones are kept and a portion is missing. The table lists a few hundred thousand clones, more than 85% of them singletons. Material for sequencing was PBMCs or T cells enriched from blood (not recorded which). The receptor source for this set is a woman aged 30 to 39 who had recovered from COVID-19.

The chain joins TRBV29-1 to TRBJ1-3; D remains unclear. The CDR3 consists of 13 residues. Germline CDR1 SQVTM, CDR2 ANQGSEA. With 5 bases removed from V and 4 bases from J, the gap between germline ends came to 12 bases. CDR3 region: CSVRVGGGNTIYF. The CDR3 DNA reads TGCAGCGTTAGGGTCGGAGGGGGAAACACCATATATTTT.

The chain joins TRBV5-4 to TRBJ1-6; perhaps TRBD1 as D (5 bases). Germline CDR1 is SGHNT and CDR2 is YYREEE (reference sequence). This CDR3 has 15 residues. V shed 0 bases and J shed 6 bases, with 10 bases lying between them. The CDR3, as DNA: TGTGCCAGCAGCTTGGTTGGCAGGGTTAATTCACCCCTCCACTTT. Its translation: CASSLVGRVNSPLHF.

The V call is TRBV2, the J call TRBJ1-1; perhaps TRBD1 as D (6 bases). This CDR3 region has 12 residues. Per germline, CDR1 SNHLY and CDR2 FYNNEI. V lost 7 bases and J 6 bases, leaving 12 bases between the germline ends. The CDR3 sequence is CASTTGFAEAFF. CDR3 nucleotide sequence: TGTGCCAGCACTACAGGGTTCGCTGAAGCTTTCTTT.

This clone was recorded once. The CDR3 loop reads CATISTGDYNEQFF. In DNA, the CDR3 is TGTGCCACCATCTCAACCGGGGATTACAATGAGCAGTTCTTC. V and J are TRBV6-5 and TRBJ2-1; tentatively, D is TRBD2 (5 bases). CDR3 length: 14 amino acids. In germline, CDR1 is MNHEY, CDR2 SVGAGI. Trimming removed 10 bases at V and 4 bases at J, with 17 bases between.

The rearrangement links TRBV28 to TRBJ1-6; the D gene is possibly TRBD1 (6 bases). Trimming pared 4 bases from V and 7 bases from J, leaving 11 bases between. Germline CDR1 MDHEN, CDR2 SYDVKM. This CDR3 spans 14 amino acids. CDR3 residues: CASSSGTRNSPLHF. In DNA form, the CDR3 reads TGTGCCAGCAGTTCCGGGACACGGAATTCACCCCTCCACTTT. Combining the CDR3 with reference TRBV28 and TRBJ1-6 gives the whole variable domain DVKVTQSSRYLVKRTGEKVFLECVQDMDHENMFWYRQDPGLGLRLIYFSYDVKMKEKGDIPEGYSVSREKKERFSLILESASTNQTSMYLCASSSGTRNSPLHFGNGTRLTVT.

The rearrangement joins TRBV28 to TRBJ1-1; no clear D. There are 15 residues in the CDR3. CDR1 and CDR2 from the germline V gene are MDHEN and SYDVKM. The V end lost 6 bases, the J end lost 0 bases, and 14 bases lay between the germline ends. The DNA for the CDR3 is TGTGCCAGCAGCTCACCGACGGAGCTGAACACTGAAGCTTTCTTT. Translated: CASSSPTELNTEAFF.

The chain couples TRBV6-2 or TRBV6-3 to TRBJ2-7; 7 bases fit TRBD2. The CDR3 contains 16 residues. Germline V gene lookup returns CDR1 MNHEY and CDR2 SVGEGT. Losses at the gene ends were 0 bases for V and 2 bases for J; bases not matched to a gene: 7. The CDR3 region is CASSYSAGLEPYEQYF. The CDR3 DNA reads TGTGCCAGCAGTTACTCAGCGGGGTTGGAACCCTACGAGCAGTACTTC.

V usage is TRBV6-5 and J usage is TRBJ2-5; D unresolved. Trimming stripped 8 bases from V and 0 bases from J, with 7 bases between. The V gene's germline CDR1 is MNHEY and CDR2 SVGAGI. This CDR3 comprises 12 residues. The CDR3 DNA is TGTGCCAGCGCCAGGTACCAAGAGACCCAGTACTTC. It encodes CASARYQETQYF.

The gene calls are TRBV12-2 and TRBJ2-7; the DNA was not used to check the table's D call, TRBD2. TRBV12-2 is given as a pseudogene. This CDR3 is built from 17 residues. Written as DNA, the CDR3 is TGTGCAAGTCGCTTATTTAAGACTAGCCAAAGCTCCTACGAGCAGTACTTC. Translating it yields CASRLFKTSQSSYEQYF.

The J gene is TRBJ2-3, the V gene TRBV7-9, with TRBD2 matching 8 bases. Per the germline V gene, CDR1 is SEHNR and CDR2 is FQNEAQ (reference sequence). The CDR3 length is 18 residues. The V and J ends lost 4 bases and 2 bases, in that order; junction bases with no gene match: 14. The CDR3 DNA is TGTGCCAGCAGCTCTCCACTCCGCGGGGGGTCCATCACAGATACGCAGTATTTT. Protein: CASSSPLRGGSITDTQYF.

V gene TRBV7-2 combines with J gene TRBJ2-5; D is uncertain. V dropped 5 bases and J dropped 5 bases, with 12 bases sitting between them. The germline V gene encodes CDR1 SGHTA and CDR2 FQGNSA. This CDR3 is built from 13 residues. The CDR3 nucleotides read TGTGCCAGCAGCCCCAGGTCGTGGGAGACCCAGTACTTC. Amino acid sequence: CASSPRSWETQYF. Combining the CDR3 with reference TRBV7-2 and TRBJ2-5 gives the whole variable domain GAGVSQSPSNKVTEKGKDVELRCDPISGHTALYWYRQSLGQGLEFLIYFQGNSAPDKSGLPSDRFSAERTGGSVSTLTIQRTQQEDSAVYLCASSPRSWETQYFGPGTRLLVL.

The chain recombines TRBV5-1 with TRBJ2-3; 10 nucleotides line up with TRBD1. The germline gives CDR1 SGHRS, CDR2 YFSETQ. The CDR3 is made up of 16 amino acids. V lost 4 bases and J lost 1; bases outside the gene matches: 6. CDR3 residues: CASSPPGTGGTDTQYF. In DNA, the CDR3 is TGCGCCAGCAGCCCGCCCGGGACAGGGGGCACAGATACGCAGTATTTT. The full variable domain, completed using reference TRBV5-1 and TRBJ2-3, is KAGVTQTPRYLIKTRGQQVTLSCSPISGHRSVSWYQQTPGQGLQFLFEYFSETQRNKGNFPGRFSGRQFSNSRSEMNVSTLELGDSALYLCASSPPGTGGTDTQYFGPGTRLTVL.

The chain employs TRBV11-3 and TRBJ1-1; possible D gene TRBD1, 6 bases. V was pared by 5 bases and J by 3 bases, with 10 bases between. CDR1 and CDR2 (germline): SGHNT, YENEEA. The CDR3 spans 13 residues. The CDR3 DNA sequence: TGTGCCAGCAGCGGGGGCTGGGACACTGAAGCTTTCTTT. Translation: CASSGGWDTEAFF.

This clone has a handful of counts. The chain uses TRBV4-2 and TRBJ1-1; 7 bases are shared with TRBD1. Looked up from germline, CDR1 is LGHNA and CDR2 is YNFKEQ. There are 15 residues in the CDR3. With V trimmed by 1 base and J by 5 bases, 7 bases remained unmatched. DNA for the CDR3: TGTGCCAGCAGCCAAGCCTGGGCCAGGGGGACTGAAGCTTTCTTT. This sequence encodes CASSQAWARGTEAFF.

This rearrangement joins TRBV2 to TRBJ1-2; 8 bases are a match to TRBD1. In germline, CDR1 is SNHLY, CDR2 FYNNEI. The trim removed 8 bases at V and 0 bases at J, leaving 5 bases unmatched. The CDR3 covers 14 residues. The CDR3 reads CASRTGPSNYGYTF. CDR3 coding DNA: TGTGCCAGCCGGACAGGGCCTTCTAACTATGGCTACACCTTC.

The chain carries TRBV27 and TRBJ1-2, with 12 bases fitting TRBD1. CDR1 and CDR2 (germline): MNHEY, SMNVEV (reference sequence). The CDR3 consists of 13 residues. J lost 9 bases, V lost 5 bases, and 4 bases had no gene match. As DNA, the CDR3 is TGTGCCAGCAGTCCCGGGACAGGGGGCCGCTACACCTTC. Translation gives CASSPGTGGRYTF.

The chain uses TRBV2 and TRBJ1-5; 12 bases agree with TRBD1. Germline-derived CDR1 and CDR2 are SNHLY and FYNNEI. The CDR3 is made up of 15 amino acids. The trim removed 5 bases at V and 6 bases at J, leaving 5 bases unmatched. The CDR3 DNA follows: TGTGCCAGCAGTCCCGGGACAGGGGGCAGTCAGCCCCAGCATTTT. Translating it yields CASSPGTGGSQPQHF.

The chain uses TRBV28 and TRBJ2-3; the D gene is possibly TRBD2 (5 bases). The germline CDR1 and CDR2 sequences are MDHEN and SYDVKM. V lost 5 bases to trimming and J lost 1 base, with 10 bases between them. The CDR3 has 14 amino acids. The CDR3 loop is CASSRTGGTDTQYF. DNA of the CDR3: TGTGCCAGCAGTCGAACCGGGGGCACAGATACGCAGTATTTT.

The chain is built from TRBV19 and TRBJ1-1; 7 nucleotides match TRBD1. The CDR3 is made up of 15 amino acids. Germline-derived CDR1 and CDR2 are LNHDA and SQIVND (reference sequence). After removal of 5 bases from V and 5 bases from J, the junction contained 11 bases not matched to a gene. The CDR3 reads CASSPRQGRRTEAFF. The CDR3 nucleotides are TGTGCCAGTAGTCCCCGACAGGGAAGGCGGACTGAAGCTTTCTTT.

This clone was detected once. The chain recombines TRBV27 with TRBJ2-7; tentative D call: TRBD2 (7 bases). The V end lost 0 bases, the J end lost 4 bases, and 16 bases lay between the germline ends. CDR1 is MNHEY and CDR2 is SMNVEV in the germline V gene (reference sequence). This CDR3 is built from 16 residues. Written as DNA, the CDR3 is TGTGCCAGCAGTTTATCGGGTGGGGGAGGGGGATACGAGCAGTACTTC. Translation: CASSLSGGGGGYEQYF.

The chain uses TRBV19 and TRBJ2-2; the D gene is possibly TRBD2 (6 bases). The CDR3 extends over 17 amino acids. The germline V gene encodes CDR1 LNHDA and CDR2 SQIVND (reference sequence). Trimming shortened V by 3 bases and J by 3 bases, and 17 bases separated the two germline ends. The CDR3 coding sequence is TGTGCCAGTAGTATCCTGCTGTGGAGGGCGGACACCGGGGAGCTGTTTTTT. Translating it yields CASSILLWRADTGELFF.

This sequence joins TRBV5-1 and TRBJ2-7; 8 bases fit TRBD1. The ends lost 4 bases at V and 5 bases at J; junction bases unmatched: 5. The CDR3 has 13 residues. Germline V gene lookup returns CDR1 SGHRS and CDR2 YFSETQ. CDR3 coding DNA: TGCGCCAGCAGCGCGGGACAGGCCAACGAGCAGTACTTC. Translated: CASSAGQANEQYF.

This clone was detected a few times. This chain uses TRBV2 with TRBJ2-7, with TRBD2 matching over 8 bases. Trimming at V came to 0 bases and at J to 4 bases, leaving 5 bases not matched to a gene. This CDR3 has 15 residues. Germline lookup yields CDR1 SNHLY and CDR2 FYNNEI. CDR3 amino acids: CASSEAQREWYEQYF. CDR3 DNA sequence: TGTGCCAGCAGTGAAGCTCAGCGGGAGTGGTACGAGCAGTACTTC.

The V gene is TRBV29-1, the J gene TRBJ2-7; TRBD2 matches at 10 bases. CDR1 is SQVTM and CDR2 is ANQGSEA in the germline V gene. V dropped 0 bases and J dropped 5; count of bases not matched to a gene: 10. The CDR3 is made up of 16 amino acids. The CDR3 bases are TGCAGCGTTGAAGAGATCAGCGGGAGGGCCCGGAACGAGCAGTACTTC. Translation: CSVEEISGRARNEQYF.

The chain carries TRBV4-1 and TRBJ1-1, with D maybe TRBD1 (6 bases). CDR1 and CDR2 from the germline V gene are MGHRA and YSYEKL. The CDR3 is made up of 16 amino acids. Trimming took 4 bases from V and 5 from J, leaving 20 bases between them. The CDR3 DNA reads TGCGCCAGCAGCCCCCGTCCCAGGGGAGGGTGGACTGAAGCTTTCTTT. Protein product: CASSPRPRGGWTEAFF.

The chain couples TRBV29-1 to TRBJ1-3, with D unresolved. This CDR3 is 12 amino acids long. The germline V gene encodes CDR1 SQVTM and CDR2 ANQGSEA. Trimming took 5 bases from V and 1 from J, leaving 6 bases between them. The DNA of the CDR3 is TGCAGCGTTCGGAGTTCTGGAAACACCATATATTTT. This encodes CSVRSSGNTIYF.

The rearrangement joins TRBV15 to TRBJ2-5; possible D gene TRBD2, 5 bases. The CDR3 has 15 residues. From germline, CDR1 is LNHNV and CDR2 YYDKDF (reference sequence). Trimming cost V 1 base and J 3 bases, with 12 bases left between them. CDR3 protein: CATSRARLTKETQYF. CDR3 sequence (DNA): TGTGCCACCAGCAGAGCACGACTAACAAAAGAGACCCAGTACTTC.

The chain recombines TRBV2 with TRBJ1-1; D remains ambiguous. V was pared by 7 bases and J by 0 bases, with 15 bases between. Germline V gene data show CDR1 as SNHLY and CDR2 as FYNNEI. The CDR3 loop spans 15 amino acids. Here the CDR3 DNA reads TGTGCCAGCAAAGAGGTGACGGATATGAACACTGAAGCTTTCTTT. This sequence encodes CASKEVTDMNTEAFF.

V and J are TRBV9 and TRBJ1-6, with D hard to call. Per the germline V gene, CDR1 is SGDLS and CDR2 is YYNGEE. V was pared by 0 bases and J by 9 bases, with 13 bases between. The CDR3 covers 15 residues. This CDR3 is CASSVDPTMGSPLHF. For the CDR3, the DNA is TGTGCCAGCAGCGTAGATCCGACTATGGGTTCACCCCTCCACTTT. The whole variable domain, filled in from reference TRBV9 and TRBJ1-6, reads DSGVTQTPKHLITATGQRVTLRCSPRSGDLSVYWYQQSLDQGLQFLIQYYNGEERAKGNILERFSAQQFPDLHSELNLSSLELGDSALYFCASSVDPTMGSPLHFGNGTRLTVT.

This sequence joins TRBV7-8 and TRBJ1-4; 7 positions agree with TRBD1. V lost 5 bases to trimming and J lost 3 bases; unmatched junction nucleotides: 6. Germline V gene data show CDR1 as SGHVS and CDR2 as FQNEAQ. The length of the CDR3 is 15 residues. The CDR3 here is CASSLGTGANEKLFF. The CDR3 nucleotides read TGTGCCAGCAGCCTAGGAACAGGGGCTAATGAAAAACTGTTTTTT.

In DNA, the CDR3 is TGTGCCACCAGCGGAGGATATACTAGCGGGGGAGGGTACAATGAGCAGTTCTTC. Amino acid sequence: CATSGGYTSGGGYNEQFF. V is TRBV15 and J is TRBJ2-1; 11 bases are a match to TRBD2. The junction had 13 bases not matched to a gene; V was cut back by 5 bases and J by 4 bases. Germline CDR1 and CDR2: LNHNV and YYDKDF (reference sequence). This CDR3 contains 18 residues.

V is TRBV6-5 and J is TRBJ1-1; D not resolved. Trimming stripped 3 bases from V and 3 bases from J, with 14 bases between. Looked up from germline, CDR1 is MNHEY and CDR2 is SVGAGI. The CDR3 is made up of 15 amino acids. The CDR3: CASSYSIGRDTEAFF. Written as DNA, the CDR3 is TGTGCCAGCAGTTATTCTATCGGGAGGGACACTGAAGCTTTCTTT.